This passage covers 6 T cell receptor beta chains from one sample sequenced in a study of regulatory T cells in long-lasting Graves disease. Arm-PCR of CDR3 regions and iRepertoire HTBI primers were used to build TCR beta libraries. Each CDR3 protein gets one entry after TCRdb re-called the multiplex PCR reads with MiXCR. This sample has 530,000 or so distinct CDR3 sequences, with roughly 16% found just once. The sample's time point: newly diagnosed GD, antithyroid drugs for less than 3 months. Generation of the TCR library employed RNA extracted from PBMCs. Another study also made use of these data, one on T cells in Graves' hyperthyroidism and ophthalmopathy.

The sample was peripheral blood mononuclear cells (PBMCs), taken at new diagnosis, from a patient treated with antithyroid drugs. The receptors originated from a man between 18 and 35 years old with Graves disease.

V and J are TRBV19 and TRBJ2-1, with D perhaps being TRBD1 or TRBD2 (5 bases each). The CDR3 is made up of 13 amino acids. Germline CDR1 reads LNHDA; CDR2 reads SQIVND (reference sequence). With 6 bases removed from V and 4 bases from J, the gap between germline ends came to 10 bases. The CDR3 spells CASSWGPYNEQFF. Here the CDR3 DNA reads TGTGCCAGTAGCTGGGGACCGTACAATGAGCAGTTCTTC.

Points on this clonotype: A much larger clone differs from this one at a single base, so this may be a read error. This likely comes from a read error, as the CDR3 has no conserved phenylalanine or tryptophan at its end. The chain uses TRBV6-1 and TRBJ1-1, with D perhaps TRBD1 (5 bases). V lost 4 bases, J lost 1 base, and 10 bases lay in between. The CDR3 sequence is 14 residues long. Germline values: CDR1 MNHNS, CDR2 SASEGT. CDR3 region: CASSARGGNTEAFL. Written as DNA, the CDR3 is TGTGCCAGCAGTGCAAGGGGAGGGAACACTGAAGCTTTCCTT.

This clonotype was detected a few times. The rearrangement joins TRBV6-1 to TRBJ2-1; 12 nucleotides match TRBD2. Germline V gives CDR1 MNHNS, CDR2 SASEGT. The J segment lost 4 bases and the V segment lost 7 bases, leaving 11 bases of the junction unmatched. The CDR3 contains 17 residues. This CDR3 is CASTKRGLAGGYNEQFF. The DNA of the CDR3 is TGTGCCAGCACCAAAAGGGGTCTAGCGGGAGGGTACAATGAGCAGTTCTTC.

Turning to this clonotype: Given a much more abundant clone one base away, this may be a read error. The V gene is TRBV6-1, the J gene TRBJ2-6; 9 bases fit TRBD1. The CDR3 has 16 residues. V was pared by 5 bases and J by 6 bases, with 8 bases of the junction left unmatched. Germline assignment: CDR1 MNHNS and CDR2 SASEGT. CDR3 coding DNA: TGTGCCAGCAGTTTCAACAGGGGGCCTGAGGCCAACGTCCTGACTTTC. Translating gives CASSFNRGPEANVLTF.

This chain joins TRBV20-1 and TRBJ1-2; 9 bases fit TRBD1. Trimming removed 0 bases from V and 0 bases from J; junction bases left unmatched: 14. CDR3 length: 19 residues. Germline CDR1 and CDR2: DFQATT and SNEGSKA (reference sequence). DNA for the CDR3: TGCAGTGCTAGAGATCACGGGTACAGGGGGCGTAGAACTAACTATGGCTACACCTTC. Its protein is CSARDHGYRGRRTNYGYTF.

On this clonotype itself: A much larger clonotype is one base distant, so this may be a read error. The rearrangement joins TRBV28 to TRBJ1-2; D not resolved. Looked up from germline, CDR1 is MDHEN and CDR2 is SYDVKM. This CDR3 has 15 residues. The CDR3 reads CASSLTTVPNHGYTF. CDR3 bases: TGTGCCAGCAGTTTGACGACGGTGCCTAACCATGGCTACACCTTC.